These 30 T cell receptor beta chains share one sample of origin, sequenced in a study of blood T cell repertoires in COVID-19. Assay: immunoSEQ multiplex PCR; the TCRdb copy retains only in-frame clones and omits some. The data show 140,000 to 150,000 clones, about nine tenths seen once. The sequenced sample consisted of peripheral blood. The receptors were sampled from a human donor with COVID-19, enrolled during active disease. The donor label of this sample is uncertain.

J is TRBJ1-3 and V is TRBV28, with D possibly being TRBD1 (6 bases). The CDR3 consists of 14 residues. V dropped 5 bases and J dropped 4 bases, with 12 bases sitting between them. Germline V gene lookup returns CDR1 MDHEN and CDR2 SYDVKM. CDR3 bases: TGTGCCAGCAGTCTGCCCCAGGGGGGAAACACCATATATTTT. Its protein is CASSLPQGGNTIYF.

The rearrangement uses TRBV11-2 and TRBJ2-7; D perhaps matches TRBD1 (5 bases). CDR1 and CDR2 from the germline V gene are SGHAT and FQNNGV. The CDR3 runs to 16 residues. V lost 0 bases and J lost 1, with 13 bases in between. CDR3 in DNA: TGTGCCAGCAGCTTAGATAGGGCAGGGTGGTCCTACGAGCAGTACTTC. This gives the protein CASSLDRAGWSYEQYF.

The chain couples TRBV3-1 (or the pseudogene TRBV3-2) to TRBJ1-4; D is undetermined. Germline loops: CDR1 LGHDT, CDR2 YNNKEL (reference sequence). Trimming pared 0 bases from V and 1 base from J, leaving 6 bases between. The CDR3 runs to 15 residues. Here the CDR3 DNA reads TGTGCCAGCAGCCAAGATACGGGAACTAATGAAAAACTGTTTTTT. Protein: CASSQDTGTNEKLFF.

As for this clone: Germline and junction disagree at one end, which may indicate a read error. Other DNA sequences in the same sample also yield this CDR3. This chain links TRBV5-1 with TRBJ1-5, with 7 bases identical to TRBD1. This CDR3 has 14 residues. The V gene's germline CDR1 is SGHRS and CDR2 YFSETQ. CDR3 residues: CASSLEGAHQPQHF. CDR3 sequence (DNA): TGTGCCAGCAGCTTGGAGGGGGCCCATCAGCCCCAGCATTTT.

V and J are TRBV6-1 and TRBJ2-7, with 13 bases lining up with TRBD2. The ends lost 2 bases at V and 7 bases at J; junction bases unmatched: 23. The CDR3 length is 21 residues. CDR1 is MNHNS, CDR2 SASEGT, per germline. The CDR3 is CASSELLAGGSPAGALGEQYF. The CDR3 nucleotides read TGTGCCAGCAGTGAATTACTAGCGGGAGGGTCCCCCGCCGGGGCTTTGGGGGAGCAGTACTTC.

The rearrangement joins TRBV4-1 to TRBJ2-3, with D maybe TRBD1 (6 bases). Trimming stripped 0 bases from V and 6 bases from J, with 19 bases between. The CDR3 is 17 amino acids. Looked up from germline, CDR1 is MGHRA and CDR2 is YSYEKL. CDR3 nucleotides: TGCGCCAGCAGCCAAGATTATAATCAAGGACAGTCGGATACGCAGTATTTT. Its translation is CASSQDYNQGQSDTQYF.

V is TRBV7-8 and J is TRBJ1-6, with D unclear. Germline V CDR1 and CDR2: SGHVS, FQNEAQ. The V and J ends lost 1 base and 10 bases respectively, with 17 bases between them. CDR3 length: 16 residues. CDR3 coding DNA: TGTGCCAGCAGCTTAGTCGGCGGACTAGTGGGCTCACCCCTCCACTTT. It translates to CASSLVGGLVGSPLHF.

The chain links TRBV3-1 (or the pseudogene TRBV3-2) to TRBJ2-3, with TRBD1 identical over 10 bases. Germline V gene sequence: CDR1 LGHDT, CDR2 YNNKEL (reference sequence). Losses at the gene ends were 4 bases for V and 4 bases for J; bases not matched to a gene: 17. This CDR3 is 19 amino acids long. DNA for the CDR3: TGTGCCAGCAGCCCGCGGCAGGGACAGGGGCTGGGTATGGCAGATACGCAGTATTTT. As protein: CASSPRQGQGLGMADTQYF.

The CDR3 sequence is CASSEQGSDNQPQHF. Here the CDR3 DNA reads TGTGCCAGCAGTGAGCAGGGTTCGGACAATCAGCCCCAGCATTTT. This chain joins TRBV2 and TRBJ1-5, with D tentatively TRBD1 (5 bases). V lost 3 bases, J lost 3 bases, and 12 bases lay in between. Germline-derived CDR1 and CDR2 are SNHLY and FYNNEI. The CDR3 length is 15 residues.

The V and J genes are TRBV11-3 and TRBJ2-1; tentative D call: TRBD1 (5 bases). The CDR3 sequence is 13 residues long. V gave up 0 bases and J gave up 10 bases, with 10 bases separating them. Germline V gene data show CDR1 as SGHNT and CDR2 as YENEEA. The CDR3 nucleotides are TGTGCCAGCAGCTTAGAGGGTCACAGGGAGCAGTTCTTC. Encoded protein: CASSLEGHREQFF.

This sequence joins TRBV2 and TRBJ1-1; possibly TRBD1 for D (5 bases). Germline V gene sequence: CDR1 SNHLY, CDR2 FYNNEI. This CDR3 spans 12 amino acids. Trimming took off 3 bases at V and 4 bases at J, with 6 bases between the two ends. The CDR3 DNA sequence: TGTGCCAGCAGTGAGGGGGGCACTGAAGCTTTCTTT. It encodes CASSEGGTEAFF.

The CDR3: CASSPGGQNTIYF. The CDR3 coding sequence is TGTGCCAGCTCACCAGGGGGCCAAAACACCATATATTTT. The chain carries TRBV18 and TRBJ1-3, with D perhaps TRBD1 (6 bases). The CDR3 length is 13 residues. CDR1 and CDR2 (germline): KGHSH, LQKENI. Trimming cost V 2 bases and J 6 bases, with 8 bases left between them.

This chain uses TRBV10-1 with TRBJ2-1; 7 bases are a match to TRBD2. This CDR3 contains 14 residues. With V trimmed by 6 bases and J by 6 bases, 8 bases remained unmatched. In germline, CDR1 is WNHNN, CDR2 SYGVQD (reference sequence). The CDR3 DNA is TGCGCCAGCAGCGAGGGAGGGGAAGGCAATGAGCAGTTCTTC. This encodes CASSEGGEGNEQFF.

V is TRBV27 and J is TRBJ1-6, with 8 bases identical to TRBD1. The CDR3 covers 14 residues. CDR1 is MNHEY, CDR2 SMNVEV, per germline (reference sequence). Trimming cost V 6 bases and J 7 bases; bases outside gene matches: 5. The CDR3 DNA reads as TGTGCCAGCAGCAGACAGGGGCAAAATTCACCCCTCCACTTT. Translated, it gives CASSRQGQNSPLHF.

The chain links TRBV5-1 to TRBJ2-7; TRBD2 aligns across 8 bases. The germline V gene encodes CDR1 SGHRS and CDR2 YFSETQ. The ends lost 3 bases at V and 4 bases at J; junction bases unmatched: 12. CDR3 length: 16 amino acids. The CDR3 DNA follows: TGCGCCAGCAGCTGGTCCGGGCGGGGGGATCCTTACGAGCAGTACTTC. Protein sequence: CASSWSGRGDPYEQYF.

This sequence joins TRBV7-9 and TRBJ1-5; 7 bases are a match to TRBD1. Germline values: CDR1 SEHNR, CDR2 FQNEAQ (reference sequence). This CDR3 is 16 amino acids long. The junction had 12 bases not matched to a gene; V was cut back by 5 bases and J by 5 bases. The CDR3 region has the DNA TGTGCCAGCAGCCGAGCTTACAGGGGTGCCCATCAGCCCCAGCATTTT. It encodes CASSRAYRGAHQPQHF.

V gene TRBV3-1 (or the pseudogene TRBV3-2) combines with J gene TRBJ2-5; 9 positions match TRBD2. The CDR3 runs to 15 residues. After removal of 3 bases from V and 4 bases from J, the junction contained 6 bases not matched to a gene. In germline, CDR1 is LGHDT, CDR2 YNNKEL (reference sequence). The CDR3: CASSHAGGPGETQYF. DNA of the CDR3: TGTGCCAGCAGCCATGCGGGGGGGCCAGGAGAGACCCAGTACTTC.

The rearrangement uses TRBV6-5 and TRBJ2-5; TRBD2 agrees at 9 bases. Germline V lookup: CDR1 MNHEY, CDR2 SVGAGI. With 0 bases clipped from V and 1 base from J, the junction kept 3 bases outside the gene matches. The CDR3 spans 16 residues. The CDR3 reads CASSYSRTSAQETQYF. DNA of the CDR3: TGTGCCAGCAGTTACTCCCGGACTAGCGCCCAAGAGACCCAGTACTTC.

This clone came up a few times. The J gene is TRBJ2-7, the V gene TRBV5-6; tentatively, D is TRBD1 (5 bases). This CDR3 has 12 residues. Germline-derived CDR1 and CDR2 are SGHDT and YYEEEE. The ends were cut back, 0 bases at V and 5 bases at J, with 6 bases in the middle. CDR3 sequence reads: CASSLVGDEQYF. The CDR3, as DNA: TGTGCCAGCAGCTTGGTAGGGGACGAGCAGTACTTC.

The rearrangement uses TRBV4-1 and TRBJ1-5; D gene unclear. CDR1 MGHRA and CDR2 YSYEKL come from the germline V gene. This CDR3 has 14 amino acids. Deletions cut 6 bases from V and 2 bases from J, with 11 bases between. The CDR3 loop reads CASSPPGGNQPQHF. CDR3 coding DNA: TGCGCCAGCAGTCCCCCGGGAGGCAATCAGCCCCAGCATTTT.

The V call is TRBV15, the J call TRBJ2-5; 8 bases align to TRBD2. CDR1 and CDR2 from the germline V gene are LNHNV and YYDKDF (reference sequence). CDR3 length equals 14 residues. After removal of 5 bases from V and 4 bases from J, the junction contained 6 bases not matched to a gene. The CDR3 region is CATSSGGEGETQYF. CDR3 nucleotides: TGTGCCACCAGCTCGGGAGGGGAAGGAGAGACCCAGTACTTC.

The J gene is TRBJ1-4, the V gene TRBV11-2; 7 bases fit TRBD1. Germline V gene data show CDR1 as SGHAT and CDR2 as FQNNGV. The CDR3 is 15 amino acids. J lost 6 bases, V lost 8 bases, and 12 bases had no gene match. CDR3 sequence (DNA): TGTGCCAGCCTCCCGGGACAGTGGGTCCATGAAAAACTGTTTTTT. Translated: CASLPGQWVHEKLFF.

CDR3 DNA: TGTGCCAGCAGCCCGGGCTTTGCGGGCCCGGAGGGCTACACCTTC. Its translation: CASSPGFAGPEGYTF. The chain joins TRBV7-9 to TRBJ1-2; no reliable D call. CDR3 length equals 15 residues. V lost 5 bases and J 8 bases, leaving 21 bases between the germline ends. Germline lookup yields CDR1 SEHNR and CDR2 FQNEAQ (reference sequence). The full variable domain, its missing parts supplied by reference TRBV7-9 and TRBJ1-2, is DTGVSQNPRHKITKRGQNVTFRCDPISEHNRLYWYRQTLGQGPEFLTYFQNEAQLEKSRLLSDRFSAERPKGSFSTLEIQRTEQGDSAMYLCASSPGFAGPEGYTFGSGTRLTVV.

J is TRBJ1-2 and V is TRBV9, with D possibly being TRBD1 (6 bases). CDR1 is SGDLS, CDR2 YYNGEE, per germline. V gave up 0 bases and J gave up 4 bases, with 13 bases separating them. The CDR3 is made up of 15 amino acids. CDR3 coding DNA: TGTGCCAGCAGCGTAGGTCATGGGACAACCTATGGCTACACCTTC. Protein sequence: CASSVGHGTTYGYTF.

This rearrangement joins TRBV5-1 to TRBJ1-2, with D perhaps TRBD1 (5 bases). The CDR3 spans 14 residues. Between the trimmed V and J ends, which lost 0 bases and 4 bases, there was a span of 10 bases. CDR1 is SGHRS, CDR2 YFSETQ, per germline. The CDR3 reads CASSLDQGGYGYTF. In DNA form, the CDR3 reads TGCGCCAGCAGCTTGGACCAGGGAGGCTATGGCTACACCTTC.

This rearrangement joins TRBV10-3 to TRBJ2-2, with a weak D call TRBD1 (6 bases). The V and J ends lost 11 bases and 0 bases respectively, with 16 bases between them. Per germline, CDR1 ENHRY and CDR2 SYGVKD. The CDR3 extends over 15 amino acids. This chain's CDR3 is CAARPGTTNTGELFF. CDR3 DNA: TGTGCCGCACGCCCGGGGACAACGAACACCGGGGAGCTGTTTTTT.

V is TRBV4-1 and J is TRBJ2-1; 16 bases map to TRBD2. With V trimmed by 4 bases and J by 15 bases, 12 bases remained unmatched. Germline CDR1 and CDR2: MGHRA and YSYEKL. The CDR3 has 16 residues. For the CDR3, the DNA is TGCGCCAGCAGCCCGGAACCCGGGACTAGCGGGAGGGGGCGGTTCTTC. It yields the protein CASSPEPGTSGRGRFF.

The gene calls are TRBV11-3 and TRBJ2-1; 7 bases agree with TRBD1. The CDR3 consists of 17 residues. Germline V gene sequence: CDR1 SGHNT, CDR2 YENEEA. Trimming removed 1 base from V and 6 bases from J; junction bases left unmatched: 12. The CDR3 here is CASSLGAHRGFSNEQFF. CDR3 DNA: TGTGCCAGCAGCTTAGGGGCGCACAGGGGATTTAGCAATGAGCAGTTCTTC. The full variable domain, rest sourced from reference TRBV11-3 and TRBJ2-1, is EAGVVQSPRYKIIEKKQPVAFWCNPISGHNTLYWYLQNLGQGPELLIRYENEEAVDDSQLPKDRFSAERLKGVDSTLKIQPAELGDSAVYLCASSLGAHRGFSNEQFFGPGTRLTVL.

This clone came up once. V is TRBV7-2 and J is TRBJ2-4; tentatively, D is TRBD2 (5 bases). Germline CDR1 reads SGHTA; CDR2 reads FQGNSA. There are 13 residues in the CDR3. Trimming shortened V by 2 bases and J by 8 bases, and 10 bases separated the two germline ends. CDR3 region: CASSLSPRDIQYF. The CDR3 DNA reads as TGTGCCAGCAGCTTAAGTCCGAGGGACATTCAGTACTTC.

This rearrangement joins TRBV29-1 to TRBJ1-1; D is undetermined. The CDR3 runs 13 residues. Germline assignment: CDR1 SQVTM and CDR2 ANQGSEA. Trimming cost V 1 base and J 1 base, with 7 bases left between them. In nucleotides, the CDR3 is TGCAGCGTTGAAGGAACAGAGAACACTGAAGCTTTCTTT. Translated, it gives CSVEGTENTEAFF.